The sequence of this T cell receptor beta chain was determined in a study of cytomegalovirus exposure and HLA in healthy donors. Findings of the study overall: One variant, a missense change in DCLRE1C, was linked in a later analysis to TCR beta V- and J-gene trimming. In a later analysis, about 17,000 TCR beta sequences were associated with HLA alleles at 0.05 false discovery rate.

A note on this clone: Its target is not known.

Primers included in the PCR were 60 Vbeta and 13 Jbeta primers. TCRdb keeps only in-frame clones here, not all; method: immunoSEQ multiplex PCR. The listing contains about 160,000 clones. Trimming removed 0 bases from V and 2 bases from J; junction bases left unmatched: 5. Per germline, CDR1 LGHNA and CDR2 YNFKEQ. The CDR3 extends over 16 amino acids. This chain uses TRBV4-2 with TRBJ2-7; 9 bases fit TRBD2. The receptor was isolated from a woman aged 55-69 years in good health and CMV-seronegative. Sequencing was carried out using PBMCs. In nucleotides, the CDR3 is TGTGCCAGCAGCCAAGATACCCAGCGGGGGGCCTACGAGCAGTACTTC. This encodes CASSQDTQRGAYEQYF.